This T cell receptor beta chain was profiled in a study of CD8+ T cells in alopecia areata (dated by TCRdb to 2017 to 2018). Turning to the overall study: To study T cell clonal expansion in alopecia areata, the researchers applied high-throughput TCRbeta sequencing to both the C3H/HeJ mouse model and human patients. Human TCRbeta sequencing covered scalp tissue and sorted CD4+ and CD8+ peripheral blood T cells from patchy and totalis/universalis alopecia areata patients and healthy controls. Scalp clonality was compared among normal scalp (n=4), patchy alopecia areata scalp (n=8), and alopecia totalis/universalis scalp (n=8). The RNA source kit depended on sample type: the PAXgene miRNA kit for fixed scalp, the miRNeasy kit for PBMCs, and the RNeasy kit for mouse skin. TCRbeta CDR3 regions were amplified by immunoSEQ multiplex PCR with 35 Vbeta forward and 13 Jbeta reverse primers.

On this clone itself: The specificity of this receptor is unknown. No qualities accompany the bases; no much larger clone lies one base away.

Taken from cysteine to phenylalanine, the CDR3 has 13 residues. Left in the record is the CDR3 DNA by itself, 39 bases read in frame from the first base. Trimming costs V 0 bases and J 5 bases, and their ends lie 5 bases apart. Looking up the germline V gene yields CDR1 SGHRS and CDR2 YFSETQ. Overall study outcomes, separate from this receptor: Scalp TCR repertoire analysis is complicated because resident alphabeta T cells in normal human skin are also sequenced, whereas mouse skin is dominated by gammadelta T cells. Shared TCR sequences between patients were less evident than in mice, which may be partly attributable to HLA diversity in the patient population. Lesional scalp, especially in alopecia totalis/universalis, showed higher clonality and more expanded CD8+ clones than normal scalp, suggesting antigenic drive.

Library preparation was by the immunoSEQ multiplex PCR assay. To provide template for TCR sequencing, every sample had RNA extracted and reverse transcribed into cDNA. SuperScript III was used for first-strand cDNA synthesis, primed with a 2:1 mix of oligo-dT and random hexamers. A synthetic immune receptor repertoire was used to measure amplification bias, and any remaining bias was corrected computationally. The original methods were these. After raw reads were preprocessed to remove errors, the CDR3 was defined following IMGT conventions as running from the conserved cysteine to phenylalanine. Clonality was computed by normalizing Shannon entropy by log2 of the number of productive unique TCRs and subtracting the result from 1. CD4 or CD8 identity of scalp clones was inferred by cross-referencing scalp TCRbeta sequences with sorted blood CD4 and CD8 repertoires. Sourced from immuneACCESS, this table was stored by TCRdb with only in-frame sequences that have V and J called. A share of the clones is absent; for the studies checked, an unresolved V gene accounts for under half, and the remainder has no known explanation. V and J calls and clone size are copied from that table; D and trimming were computed from the DNA. The sample table holds around 210,000 clones, of which roughly three fifths were seen once. Approximately 4.9% of the sample belongs to the ten largest clones.

PBMCs were separated by density centrifugation and stained for CD3, CD4 and CD8, after which CD4+ and CD8+ T cells were sorted on a FACSAria. Scalp biopsies and blood samples were obtained from unaffected controls. The receptor comes from a human donor in good health. Recombination linked TRBV5-1 to TRBJ2-2, with the D gene too uncertain to name. Sample: CD8+ T cells sorted from blood. The CDR3 region: CASSLGITGELFF. The sequenced DNA is TGCGCCAGCAGCTTGGGGATTACCGGGGAGCTGTTTTTT.